The 14 T cell receptor beta chains below were found in one sample sequenced in a study of blood T cell repertoires in COVID-19. TCRdb's copy holds only in-frame clones and misses some; the assay was immunoSEQ multiplex PCR. The table shows about 84,000 clones, with 70% to 90% occurring only once. Sequenced sample: peripheral blood. These receptors were taken from a woman of 80 years or more with acute or convalescent COVID-19.

The genes are TRBV28 and TRBJ2-5; D may be TRBD2 (6 bases). The V gene lost 2 bases and the J gene lost 4 bases, with 11 bases spanning the gap. CDR1 and CDR2 (germline): MDHEN, SYDVKM. The CDR3 loop spans 14 amino acids. The CDR3 DNA reads TGTGCCAGCAGTTTAGGGGGGTTTTTAGAGACCCAGTACTTC. It encodes CASSLGGFLETQYF.

The V call is TRBV12-3 or TRBV12-4, the J call TRBJ2-1; no reliable D call. This CDR3 is built from 11 residues. The V end was cut by 9 bases, the J end by 10 bases, with 13 bases between. CDR3 DNA: TGTGCCAGTGCGCGGCTCGGGGAGCAGTTCTTC. Translating it yields CASARLGEQFF.

This sequence joins TRBV11-2 and TRBJ1-5; 7 bases agree with TRBD1. J was trimmed by 3 bases and V by 5 bases; bases with no gene match: 4. The CDR3 runs 14 residues. Germline V gene data show CDR1 as SGHAT and CDR2 as FQNNGV. DNA of the CDR3: TGTGCCAGCAGCATCGGGACAGCCAATCAGCCCCAGCATTTT. As protein: CASSIGTANQPQHF.

The gene calls are TRBV20-1 and TRBJ2-5, with D unresolved. The CDR3 is made up of 10 amino acids. Germline V CDR1 and CDR2: DFQATT, SNEGSKA (reference sequence). V was cut by 6 bases and J by 4 bases, with 6 bases left in between. CDR3 DNA sequence: TGCAGTGCAATCGGAGAGACCCAGTACTTC. It encodes CSAIGETQYF.

This rearrangement joins TRBV6-2 or TRBV6-3 to TRBJ1-5; tentatively, D is TRBD1 (6 bases). CDR1 and CDR2 (germline): MNHEY, SVGEGT. V shed 5 bases and J shed 2 bases, with 10 bases lying between them. This CDR3 has 14 residues. The CDR3: CASSTPGGNQPQHF. As DNA, the CDR3 is TGTGCCAGCAGTACCCCAGGGGGCAATCAGCCCCAGCATTTT.

The rearrangement uses TRBV25-1 and TRBJ2-2; D is perhaps TRBD2 (6 bases). V lost 7 bases to trimming and J lost 4 bases, with 16 bases between them. CDR1 MGHDK and CDR2 SYGVNS come from the germline V gene. The CDR3 has 15 amino acids. This CDR3 is CASNHPGTSTGELFF. CDR3 nucleotides: TGTGCCAGCAACCATCCCGGGACTTCCACCGGGGAGCTGTTTTTT.

V usage is TRBV30 and J usage is TRBJ1-3, with a possible D match to TRBD1 (6 bases). Germline CDR1 reads GTSNPN; CDR2 reads SVGIG (reference sequence). V lost 0 bases and J 0 bases, leaving 12 bases between the germline ends. This CDR3 is built from 16 residues. CDR3 in amino acids: CAWSVWGTISGNTIYF. CDR3 nucleotide sequence: TGTGCCTGGAGTGTTTGGGGGACAATCTCTGGAAACACCATATATTTT. Using reference TRBV30 and TRBJ1-3 for the parts outside the CDR3, the full variable domain is SQTIHQWPATLVQPVGSPLSLECTVEGTSNPNLYWYRQAAGRGLQLLFYSVGIGQISSEVPQNLSASRPQDRQFILSSKKLLLSDSGFYLCAWSVWGTISGNTIYFGEGSWLTVV.

The genes are TRBV2 and TRBJ1-1; 8 positions agree with TRBD1. This CDR3 contains 15 residues. V gave up 7 bases and J gave up 1 base; unmatched junction bases: 8. Germline CDR1 and CDR2: SNHLY and FYNNEI. CDR3 sequence: CASNAAGGPNTEAFF. The CDR3 bases are TGTGCCAGCAATGCGGCAGGGGGCCCGAACACTGAAGCTTTCTTT.

The V call is TRBV2, the J call TRBJ1-5; TRBD1 might be the D (6 bases). CDR1 SNHLY and CDR2 FYNNEI come from the germline V gene. With 7 bases removed from V and 6 bases from J, the gap between germline ends came to 16 bases. This CDR3 is built from 14 residues. CDR3 bases: TGTGCCAGCACCGGGCGCGGGGGCCTTCAGCCCCAGCATTTT. Protein: CASTGRGGLQPQHF.

This clone has just one count. This CDR3 is CASSQGTSGGFQETQYF. The CDR3 DNA is TGCGCCAGCAGCCAGGGAACTAGCGGGGGGTTCCAAGAGACCCAGTACTTC. V gene TRBV4-1 combines with J gene TRBJ2-5, with TRBD2 identical over 12 bases. This CDR3 is built from 17 residues. The ends lost 3 bases at V and 1 base at J; junction bases unmatched: 6. Germline CDR1 MGHRA, CDR2 YSYEKL.

As to this clone: Other DNA variants within this sample encode the same CDR3. This sequence joins TRBV4-3 and TRBJ1-2; TRBD1 agrees at 10 bases. The CDR3 consists of 16 residues. With 0 bases clipped from V and 2 bases from J, the junction kept 3 bases outside the gene matches. The germline V gene encodes CDR1 LGHNA and CDR2 YSLEER. The CDR3: CASSQEGQGRNYGYTF. For the CDR3, the DNA is TGCGCCAGCAGCCAAGAGGGACAGGGGAGGAACTATGGCTACACCTTC.

The CDR3 bases are TGTGCCAGCAGTGAGGTAACTAGCGGGGGACAGTTCTTC. Protein: CASSEVTSGGQFF. The genes are TRBV25-1 and TRBJ2-1, with TRBD2 matching over 11 bases. The V gene's germline CDR1 is MGHDK and CDR2 SYGVNS. The CDR3 is made up of 13 amino acids. The V gene end was trimmed by 3 bases and the J gene end by 13 bases; junction bases not matched to a gene: 5.

The rearrangement links TRBV6-2 or TRBV6-3 to TRBJ1-1; D remains ambiguous. The germline V gene encodes CDR1 MNHEY and CDR2 SVGEGT. The ends were cut back, 2 bases at V and 1 base at J, with 8 bases in the middle. CDR3 length: 14 amino acids. In nucleotides, the CDR3 is TGTGCCAGCAGTTACGTGGCAGGGAACACTGAAGCTTTCTTT. Its translation is CASSYVAGNTEAFF.

V gene TRBV6-6 combines with J gene TRBJ1-5; 7 bases match TRBD1. This CDR3 spans 17 amino acids. V was clipped by 5 bases and J by 2 bases; unmatched bases: 12. CDR1 MNHNY and CDR2 SVGAGI come from the germline V gene (reference sequence). The CDR3 loop reads CASSQLTGPQGNQPQHF. The CDR3 bases are TGTGCCAGCAGTCAGTTGACAGGGCCTCAAGGCAATCAGCCCCAGCATTTT.